This TCR beta chain was obtained from a study of molecular identifiers for immune sequencing clone quantification. The CDR3 has 13 amino acids. Looked up from germline, CDR1 is SGHRS and CDR2 is YFSETQ. The germline V and J ends were trimmed by 8 bases and 4 bases, with 15 bases remaining between them. TCRdb redid the calling of the PCR reads with MiXCR, one entry per CDR3 protein. The sample has 400,000 to 600,000 distinct CDR3 sequences, about 26% seen once. This clonotype was obtained from a human donor in good health. Some libraries in this study had Jurkat cell RNA spiked in. The sequenced material came from naive CD8+ T cells from blood, with Jurkat cell RNA spiked in. The subset here: FACS-sorted CD8+CD4-CCR7+CD45RA+ naive T cells. The chain joins TRBV5-1 to TRBJ2-5; TRBD2 might be the D (5 bases). The CDR3 spells CASISGKGETQYF. The DNA of the CDR3 is TGCGCCAGTATCTCCGGGAAAGGAGAGACCCAGTACTTC.